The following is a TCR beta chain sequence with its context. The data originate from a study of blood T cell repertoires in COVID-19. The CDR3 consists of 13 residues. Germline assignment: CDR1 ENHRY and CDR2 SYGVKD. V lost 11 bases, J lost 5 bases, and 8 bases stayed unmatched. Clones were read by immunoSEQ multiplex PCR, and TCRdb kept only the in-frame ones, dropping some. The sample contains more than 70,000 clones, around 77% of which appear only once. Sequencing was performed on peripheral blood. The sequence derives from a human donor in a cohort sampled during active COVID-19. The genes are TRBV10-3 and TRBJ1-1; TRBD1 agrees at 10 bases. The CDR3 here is CAVAGTGVTEAFF. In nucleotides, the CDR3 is TGTGCCGTTGCCGGGACAGGGGTAACTGAAGCTTTCTTT.